The rows below give T cell receptor beta chains drawn from one sample of a study of chemoradiotherapy in HPV16-positive cancers. The repertoire was sequenced with immunoSEQ multiplex PCR; TCRdb's copy has only in-frame clones and lacks some. The repertoire holds thousands of clones, with 78% as singletons. Sampling was conducted from a patient who underwent chemoradiotherapy. Receptor source: a human donor with HPV-associated anogenital cancer. The CDR3 runs from the conserved cysteine through the conserved F or W. The order of the fields is V gene, J gene, D gene, clone size, CDR3 protein, CDR3 DNA. A D gene is named only where the DNA matches it firmly. For some rows the clone size is stated as once, few or many, or as a class when expanded; others skip it.

v_gene: TRBV4-1
j_gene: TRBJ2-5
d_gene: TRBD2
abundance: -
CDR3aa: CASSQDGRGRVGETQYF
CDR3nt: TGCGCCAGCAGCCAAGATGGTCGGGGGAGGGTAGGAGAGACCCAGTACTTC

v_gene: TRBV9
j_gene: TRBJ2-3
d_gene: -
abundance: -
CDR3aa: CASSDGGTSTDTQYF
CDR3nt: TGTGCCAGCAGCGACGGGGGAACTAGCACAGATACGCAGTATTTT

v_gene: TRBV19
j_gene: TRBJ2-5
d_gene: -
abundance: few
CDR3aa: CASSLQGSVETQYF
CDR3nt: TGTGCCAGTAGTTTACAGGGATCCGTAGAGACCCAGTACTTC

v_gene: TRBV6-1
j_gene: TRBJ2-7
d_gene: TRBD1
abundance: -
CDR3aa: CASSEIETGGYEQYF
CDR3nt: TGTGCCAGCAGTGAAATCGAAACAGGGGGCTACGAGCAGTACTTC

v_gene: TRBV2
j_gene: TRBJ2-2
d_gene: -
abundance: -
CDR3aa: CASSEEYSTGELFF
CDR3nt: TGTGCCAGCAGTGAAGAGTACAGCACCGGGGAGCTGTTTTTT

v_gene: TRBV7-9
j_gene: TRBJ1-2
d_gene: -
abundance: -
CDR3aa: CASSLALERNYGYTF
CDR3nt: TGTGCCAGCAGCTTAGCGCTTGAGAGGAACTATGGCTACACCTTC

v_gene: TRBV5-1
j_gene: TRBJ2-2
d_gene: TRBD1
abundance: -
CDR3aa: CASSSDRGGSGELFF
CDR3nt: TGCGCCAGCAGCTCTGACAGGGGGGGTTCCGGGGAGCTGTTTTTT

v_gene: TRBV19
j_gene: TRBJ2-2
d_gene: -
abundance: -
CDR3aa: CASSSRTTNTGELFF
CDR3nt: TGTGCCAGTAGTTCCCGGACGACGAACACCGGGGAGCTGTTTTTT

v_gene: TRBV6-1
j_gene: TRBJ1-3
d_gene: -
abundance: -
CDR3aa: CASSLGQEGNTIYF
CDR3nt: TGTGCCAGCAGTCTGGGGCAGGAAGGAAACACCATATATTTT

v_gene: TRBV6-1
j_gene: TRBJ1-1
d_gene: -
abundance: -
CDR3aa: CASSPTLGENTEAFF
CDR3nt: TGTGCCAGCAGCCCGACCTTAGGGGAGAACACTGAAGCTTTCTTT

v_gene: TRBV7-8
j_gene: TRBJ1-2
d_gene: -
abundance: -
CDR3aa: CASSWEGSGYTF
CDR3nt: TGTGCCAGCAGCTGGGAAGGGTCAGGCTACACCTTC

v_gene: TRBV7-6
j_gene: TRBJ2-2
d_gene: -
abundance: few
CDR3aa: CASNTQGGTGELFF
CDR3nt: TGTGCCAGCAATACACAGGGAGGCACCGGGGAGCTGTTTTTT

v_gene: TRBV6-4
j_gene: TRBJ2-3
d_gene: -
abundance: -
CDR3aa: CASSSGTGATDTQYF
CDR3nt: TGTGCCAGCAGCTCCGGGACGGGGGCCACAGATACGCAGTATTTT

v_gene: TRBV5-1
j_gene: TRBJ2-5
d_gene: -
abundance: -
CDR3aa: CASRANGLGEETQYF
CDR3nt: TGCGCCAGCAGGGCGAATGGCTTAGGAGAAGAGACCCAGTACTTC

v_gene: TRBV2
j_gene: TRBJ2-1
d_gene: TRBD2
abundance: -
CDR3aa: CASSSEASGYNEQFF
CDR3nt: TGTGCCAGCAGCAGCGAGGCTAGCGGATACAATGAGCAGTTCTTC

v_gene: TRBV5-4
j_gene: TRBJ2-2
d_gene: -
abundance: -
CDR3aa: CASSLDGGRGGANTGELFF
CDR3nt: TGTGCCAGCAGCTTGGACGGGGGCAGGGGAGGCGCGAACACCGGGGAGCTGTTTTTT

v_gene: TRBV20-1
j_gene: TRBJ2-7
d_gene: -
abundance: -
CDR3aa: CSASFNEQYF
CDR3nt: TGCAGTGCATCATTCAACGAGCAGTACTTC

v_gene: TRBV7-9
j_gene: TRBJ1-1
d_gene: -
abundance: -
CDR3aa: CASSLVIGTEAFF
CDR3nt: TGTGCCAGCAGCTTAGTGATAGGCACTGAAGCTTTCTTT

v_gene: TRBV9
j_gene: TRBJ1-2
d_gene: TRBD1
abundance: -
CDR3aa: CASSARTGGVWNYGYTF
CDR3nt: TGTGCCAGCAGCGCTAGGACAGGGGGCGTTTGGAACTATGGCTACACCTTC

v_gene: TRBV6-5
j_gene: TRBJ2-7
d_gene: -
abundance: -
CDR3aa: CASRGRPTYEQYF
CDR3nt: TGTGCCAGCAGAGGACGTCCCACCTACGAGCAGTACTTC

v_gene: TRBV29-1
j_gene: TRBJ2-7
d_gene: TRBD2
abundance: -
CDR3aa: CSVVLGLAGLGYEQYF
CDR3nt: TGCAGCGTTGTCTTGGGACTAGCGGGATTGGGCTACGAGCAGTACTTC

v_gene: TRBV7-9
j_gene: TRBJ2-7
d_gene: -
abundance: once
CDR3aa: CASSLAGAYEQYF
CDR3nt: TGTGCCAGCAGCTTAGCAGGGGCCTACGAGCAGTACTTC

v_gene: TRBV5-3
j_gene: TRBJ2-1
d_gene: TRBD2
abundance: -
CDR3aa: CARSPGLAGISSYNEQFF
CDR3nt: TGTGCCAGAAGCCCGGGACTAGCGGGTATAAGCTCCTACAATGAGCAGTTCTTC

v_gene: TRBV4-2
j_gene: TRBJ2-3
d_gene: TRBD2
abundance: -
CDR3aa: CASSQDQTSGGTDTQYF
CDR3nt: TGTGCCAGCAGCCAAGATCAGACTAGCGGGGGAACAGATACGCAGTATTTT

v_gene: TRBV4-2
j_gene: TRBJ2-1
d_gene: -
abundance: -
CDR3aa: CASSQEGSTYNEQFF
CDR3nt: TGTGCCAGCAGCCAAGAGGGCAGTACCTACAATGAGCAGTTCTTC

v_gene: TRBV7-8
j_gene: TRBJ2-7
d_gene: -
abundance: -
CDR3aa: CASSLKGSIKFYEQYF
CDR3nt: TGTGCCAGCAGCTTAAAGGGCAGCATCAAATTCTACGAGCAGTACTTC

v_gene: TRBV5-1
j_gene: TRBJ2-1
d_gene: -
abundance: -
CDR3aa: CASSLVLVGYNEQFF
CDR3nt: TGCGCCAGCAGCTTGGTTCTAGTTGGGTACAATGAGCAGTTCTTC

v_gene: TRBV19
j_gene: TRBJ1-1
d_gene: TRBD1
abundance: -
CDR3aa: CASSPRRGGKNTEAFF
CDR3nt: TGTGCCAGTAGCCCTCGGCGAGGGGGCAAGAACACTGAAGCTTTCTTT

v_gene: TRBV5-1
j_gene: TRBJ1-5
d_gene: -
abundance: -
CDR3aa: CASSPRGGLGQPQHF
CDR3nt: TGCGCCAGCAGTCCGCGGGGGGGGCTGGGTCAGCCCCAGCATTTT

v_gene: TRBV6-1
j_gene: TRBJ2-3
d_gene: -
abundance: once
CDR3aa: CASSEGRGEVDTQYF
CDR3nt: TGTGCCAGCAGTGAAGGACGAGGGGAGGTGGATACGCAGTATTTT

v_gene: TRBV5-1
j_gene: TRBJ2-3
d_gene: -
abundance: once
CDR3aa: CASTYSYASTDTQYF
CDR3nt: TGCGCCAGCACGTACAGCTATGCCAGCACAGATACGCAGTATTTT

v_gene: TRBV11-1
j_gene: TRBJ2-3
d_gene: TRBD2
abundance: -
CDR3aa: CASSFGLAGAGTDTQYF
CDR3nt: TGTGCCAGCAGCTTTGGACTAGCGGGAGCGGGCACAGATACGCAGTATTTT

v_gene: TRBV6-5
j_gene: TRBJ2-7
d_gene: -
abundance: -
CDR3aa: CASSYSNSGDEQYF
CDR3nt: TGTGCCAGCAGTTACTCGAACTCAGGGGACGAGCAGTACTTC

v_gene: TRBV27
j_gene: TRBJ2-1
d_gene: -
abundance: -
CDR3aa: CASSLGTYNEQFF
CDR3nt: TGTGCCAGCAGTTTAGGTACCTACAATGAGCAGTTCTTC

v_gene: TRBV27
j_gene: TRBJ2-7
d_gene: -
abundance: -
CDR3aa: CASSLSWESSYEQYF
CDR3nt: TGTGCCAGCAGTTTATCTTGGGAAAGCTCCTACGAGCAGTACTTC

v_gene: TRBV6-1
j_gene: TRBJ2-5
d_gene: TRBD2
abundance: -
CDR3aa: CASTQLAGGQETQYF
CDR3nt: TGTGCCAGCACTCAACTAGCGGGGGGGCAAGAGACCCAGTACTTC

v_gene: TRBV7-8
j_gene: TRBJ2-2
d_gene: TRBD2
abundance: -
CDR3aa: CASSGILAGGPLTGELFF
CDR3nt: TGTGCCAGCAGCGGGATTCTAGCGGGAGGGCCCCTCACCGGGGAGCTGTTTTTT

v_gene: TRBV5-1
j_gene: TRBJ2-5
d_gene: TRBD1
abundance: -
CDR3aa: CASSSQGEETQYF
CDR3nt: TGCGCCAGCAGTTCGCAGGGGGAAGAGACCCAGTACTTC

v_gene: TRBV7-9
j_gene: TRBJ2-6
d_gene: TRBD1
abundance: -
CDR3aa: CASSSPGTGVYSGANVLTF
CDR3nt: TGTGCCAGCAGCTCCCCCGGGACAGGGGTTTACTCTGGGGCCAACGTCCTGACTTTC

v_gene: TRBV5-1
j_gene: TRBJ1-1
d_gene: TRBD1
abundance: -
CDR3aa: CASSATLTGTEAFF
CDR3nt: TGCGCCAGCAGCGCAACCCTGACAGGGACCGAAGCTTTCTTT

v_gene: TRBV6-1
j_gene: TRBJ2-2
d_gene: TRBD2
abundance: -
CDR3aa: CASSEALAGGANTGELFF
CDR3nt: TGTGCCAGCAGTGAAGCGCTAGCGGGGGGCGCGAACACCGGGGAGCTGTTTTTT

v_gene: TRBV11-1
j_gene: TRBJ2-2
d_gene: TRBD2
abundance: -
CDR3aa: CASSRTSGNTGELFF
CDR3nt: TGTGCCAGCAGTCGGACTAGCGGGAACACCGGGGAGCTGTTTTTT

v_gene: TRBV27
j_gene: TRBJ2-7
d_gene: TRBD2
abundance: -
CDR3aa: CASSRRASGSAYEQYF
CDR3nt: TGTGCCAGCAGTCGGAGAGCTAGCGGGAGTGCGTACGAGCAGTACTTC

v_gene: TRBV6-4
j_gene: TRBJ1-1
d_gene: -
abundance: -
CDR3aa: CASSDPMDSNTEAFF
CDR3nt: TGTGCCAGCAGTGATCCTATGGACAGCAACACTGAAGCTTTCTTT

v_gene: TRBV5-1
j_gene: TRBJ1-6
d_gene: -
abundance: -
CDR3aa: CASRRTEDSPLHF
CDR3nt: TGCGCCAGCAGGAGGACGGAAGATTCACCCCTCCACTTT

v_gene: TRBV15
j_gene: TRBJ2-7
d_gene: -
abundance: -
CDR3aa: CATSRDRGREQYF
CDR3nt: TGTGCCACCAGCAGAGATAGGGGCCGGGAGCAGTACTTC

v_gene: TRBV7-2
j_gene: TRBJ1-1
d_gene: TRBD1
abundance: -
CDR3aa: CASSSGTGGFSNTEAFF
CDR3nt: TGTGCCAGCAGCTCCGGGACAGGGGGCTTCTCGAACACTGAAGCTTTCTTT